Reported below is one TCR beta chain. The data were obtained in a study of blood T cell repertoires in COVID-19. Whole-study context: Sites in the United States, Italy and Spain provided acute and convalescent COVID-19 samples. From T cells, B-cell-depleted T cells, or PBMCs came the material, which was cDNA or gDNA.

In the authors' methods: It was from reference gene primer amplification that nucleated cell counts were estimated. The table came from immunoSEQ multiplex PCR; TCRdb's copy has only in-frame clones and leaves some out. V, J and clone size were drawn from that table, and D and trimming were deduced from the DNA. The data show around 250,000 clones, around 84% seen once. The TCR originated in a woman aged 70-85 years with active or convalescent COVID-19. Sequenced material: peripheral blood.

The DNA of the CDR3 is TGTGCCAGCAGCCAGGCCCGGGAGGAATATCAGCCCCAGCATTTT. The encoded protein is CASSQAREEYQPQHF. V and J are TRBV11-2 and TRBJ1-5; D not resolved. Germline CDR1 and CDR2: SGHAT and FQNNGV. Trimming removed 5 bases from V and 5 bases from J, with 16 bases in between. This CDR3 contains 15 residues.